Presented here are 30 T cell receptor beta chains from one specimen sequenced in a study of T cells after yellow fever vaccination. One entry per CDR3 protein, called by TCRdb with MiXCR from the 5' RACE reads. Of about 550,000 distinct CDR3 sequences in the sample, roughly 21% were seen once. The specimen comprised PBMCs, sampled 15 days after the yellow fever booster vaccination. These receptors originate from a man aged 30-40 years who received the YFV17D yellow fever vaccine.

This clonotype turned up a few times. The chain has TRBV7-2 and TRBJ2-2, with D maybe TRBD1 (5 bases). Germline V CDR1 and CDR2: SGHTA, FQGNSA. V was shortened by 3 bases and J by 7 bases, with 12 bases between the two germline ends. This CDR3 has 14 residues. CDR3: CASSFNQGYGELFF. As DNA, the CDR3 is TGTGCCAGCAGCTTTAATCAGGGTTACGGGGAGCTGTTTTTT.

This clonotype was detected only a few times. The chain has TRBV20-1 and TRBJ2-7; no firm D call. Per the germline V gene, CDR1 is DFQATT and CDR2 is SNEGSKA (reference sequence). The ends were cut back, 3 bases at V and 2 bases at J, with 11 bases in the middle. The CDR3 spans 13 residues. Here the CDR3 DNA reads TGCAGTGCTAGTGGTATGCAAGCCTACGAGCAGTACTTC. The encoded protein is CSASGMQAYEQYF.

This clonotype was counted between two and nine times. CDR3 DNA sequence: TGCAGTGCCCCCCCCCGACAGGGTGGGACCCAGTACTTC. It yields the protein CSAPPRQGGTQYF. The chain employs TRBV20-1 and TRBJ2-5; TRBD1 matches 7 bases. The trim removed 6 bases at V and 7 bases at J, leaving 11 bases unmatched. Germline assignment: CDR1 DFQATT and CDR2 SNEGSKA (reference sequence). The CDR3 sequence is 13 residues long.

V gene TRBV6-1 combines with J gene TRBJ2-7; D not certain. The CDR3 has 15 residues. The germline V gene encodes CDR1 MNHNS and CDR2 SASEGT. The V gene lost 6 bases and the J gene lost 0 bases, with 15 bases spanning the gap. CDR3 in amino acids: CASSPRRGLSYEQYF. CDR3 DNA: TGTGCCAGCAGCCCCCGTCGTGGCCTCTCCTACGAGCAGTACTTC.

The chain links TRBV5-1 to TRBJ2-4; possibly TRBD2 for D (6 bases). Germline V gene sequence: CDR1 SGHRS, CDR2 YFSETQ. The V gene lost 4 bases and the J gene lost 5 bases, with 13 bases spanning the gap. This CDR3 spans 14 amino acids. In DNA form, the CDR3 reads TGCGCCAGCAGCCCTCCGGGGGTCGAAAACATTCAGTACTTC. This encodes CASSPPGVENIQYF.

This clonotype was observed at least ten times. The chain uses TRBV7-2 and TRBJ2-5, with 10 bases fitting TRBD2. CDR3 length equals 16 residues. Trimming took 0 bases from V and 7 from J; bases not matched to a gene: 8. Germline assignment: CDR1 SGHTA and CDR2 FQGNSA. The CDR3 reads CASSLAEAGGVRTQYF. For the CDR3, the DNA is TGTGCCAGCAGCTTAGCTGAAGCGGGAGGGGTGAGGACCCAGTACTTC. Drawing the rest from reference TRBV7-2 and TRBJ2-5, the complete variable domain is GAGVSQSPSNKVTEKGKDVELRCDPISGHTALYWYRQSLGQGLEFLIYFQGNSAPDKSGLPSDRFSAERTGGSVSTLTIQRTQQEDSAVYLCASSLAEAGGVRTQYFGPGTRLLVL.

This clonotype occurred a few times. This chain connects TRBV29-1 to TRBJ2-1; 11 nucleotides align to TRBD1. This CDR3 spans 14 amino acids. The germline CDR1 and CDR2 sequences are SQVTM and ANQGSEA. Trimming at V came to 6 bases and at J to 3 bases, leaving 4 bases not matched to a gene. The CDR3 loop is CSVPGTGGYNEQFF. CDR3 in DNA: TGCAGCGTGCCCGGGACAGGGGGCTACAATGAGCAGTTCTTC.

The rearrangement joins TRBV30 to TRBJ2-2, with D unresolved. V was shortened by 7 bases and J by 7 bases, with 10 bases between the two germline ends. The germline CDR1 and CDR2 sequences are GTSNPN and SVGIG (reference sequence). This CDR3 is built from 11 residues. The CDR3, as DNA: TGTGCCTTGCTTGAGGTCGGGGAGCTGTTTTTT. It yields the protein CALLEVGELFF.

The chain links TRBV10-3 to TRBJ2-1; tentative D call: TRBD2 (5 bases). V lost 6 bases and J 7 bases, leaving 28 bases between the germline ends. CDR1 is ENHRY, CDR2 SYGVKD, per germline. The length of the CDR3 is 18 residues. The CDR3 loop reads CAIRGEGSLRSSGNEQFF. In DNA, the CDR3 is TGTGCCATCAGAGGAGAGGGATCACTCCGGTCATCTGGGAATGAGCAGTTCTTC.

V usage is TRBV6-1 and J usage is TRBJ2-7; D might be TRBD2 (6 bases). The CDR3 totals 18 residues. V was cut by 8 bases and J by 4 bases, with 30 bases left in between. Germline CDR1 and CDR2: MNHNS and SASEGT. CDR3 nucleotides: TGTGCCAGCCCCACCCCGGAGGGACCACAGAGAGTGCGATACGAGCAGTACTTC. Amino acid sequence: CASPTPEGPQRVRYEQYF.

CDR3 DNA: TGCAGTGGACCGGACGGGACGGAGACCCAGTACTTC. This sequence encodes CSGPDGTETQYF. This chain links TRBV20-1 with TRBJ2-5; either TRBD1 or TRBD2 may fit D (5 bases each). Germline V gene data show CDR1 as DFQATT and CDR2 as SNEGSKA (reference sequence). CDR3 length: 12 amino acids. Trimming pared 7 bases from V and 5 bases from J, leaving 14 bases between.

The rearrangement uses TRBV5-6 and TRBJ2-3; 9 positions agree with TRBD2. This CDR3 has 15 residues. Germline V gene data show CDR1 as SGHDT and CDR2 as YYEEEE. With V trimmed by 5 bases and J by 4 bases, 8 bases remained unmatched. In DNA, the CDR3 is TGTGCCAGCAGTTCGTCTAGCGGGGCACCAGATACGCAGTATTTT. Protein sequence: CASSSSSGAPDTQYF.

The gene calls are TRBV3-1 and TRBJ2-1, with D hard to call. Deletions cut 1 base from V and 7 bases from J, with 5 bases between. This CDR3 is built from 12 residues. Germline-derived CDR1 and CDR2 are LGHDT and YNNKEL (reference sequence). The CDR3 reads CASSQVRNEQFF. The CDR3, as DNA: TGTGCCAGCAGCCAAGTCCGAAATGAGCAGTTCTTC.

The chain links TRBV24-1 to TRBJ2-3; TRBD2 matches 15 bases. The V segment lost 3 bases and the J segment 3 bases; nucleotides outside the gene matches: 12. The CDR3 consists of 20 residues. Germline CDR1 is KGHDR and CDR2 is SFDVKD. CDR3 protein: CATSDPGTSGRMVGTDTQYF. Here the CDR3 DNA reads TGTGCCACCAGTGATCCCGGGACTAGCGGGAGGATGGTCGGAACAGATACGCAGTATTTT.

The sample holds a few counts of this clonotype. The chain couples TRBV24-1 to TRBJ2-1; D call uncertain. CDR1 KGHDR and CDR2 SFDVKD come from the germline V gene. Trimming removed 9 bases at V and 7 bases at J, with 21 bases between. This CDR3 is built from 15 residues. CDR3 residues: CATDPELVGRNEQFF. In nucleotides, the CDR3 is TGTGCCACCGACCCCGAATTGGTAGGTAGGAATGAGCAGTTCTTC.

This rearrangement joins TRBV3-1 to TRBJ2-7, with D tentatively TRBD2 (6 bases). Germline lookup yields CDR1 LGHDT and CDR2 YNNKEL (reference sequence). V was cut by 0 bases and J by 3 bases, with 18 bases left in between. CDR3 length: 17 residues. The CDR3 region has the DNA TGTGCCAGCAGCCAAGATCGGTTATTGCGGGACCACTACGAGCAGTACTTC. Amino acids: CASSQDRLLRDHYEQYF.

The chain combines TRBV6-2 or TRBV6-3 with TRBJ1-1; D gene ambiguous. The CDR3 extends over 13 amino acids. Trimming cost V 5 bases and J 4 bases, with 11 bases left between them. CDR1 is MNHEY, CDR2 SVGEGT, per germline. The CDR3 DNA sequence: TGTGCCAGCAGTCCCCGCACGGCCACTGAAGCTTTCTTT. It is translated as CASSPRTATEAFF.

This clonotype came up many times. This sequence joins TRBV5-6 and TRBJ2-2; a possible D gene is TRBD2 (6 bases). CDR1 and CDR2 from the germline V gene are SGHDT and YYEEEE. This CDR3 comprises 14 residues. Between the trimmed V and J ends, which lost 3 bases and 6 bases, there was a span of 12 bases. The CDR3 loop reads CASSWLRDSGELFF. For the CDR3, the DNA is TGTGCCAGCAGCTGGCTACGGGACTCCGGGGAGCTGTTTTTT.

The chain recombines TRBV10-3 with TRBJ2-7; a weak D match, TRBD2 (6 bases). Germline CDR1 is ENHRY and CDR2 is SYGVKD. V lost 6 bases and J lost 5, with 14 bases in between. The CDR3 runs 13 residues. The CDR3 nucleotides are TGTGCCATCAGCTGGGGGGTTTCGGACGAGCAGTACTTC. Translating it yields CAISWGVSDEQYF.

This clonotype has more than one count but fewer than ten. The genes are TRBV7-9 and TRBJ1-2; no definite D call. The CDR3 runs to 14 residues. With 3 bases removed from V and 4 bases from J, the gap between germline ends came to 12 bases. Germline V gene data show CDR1 as SEHNR and CDR2 as FQNEAQ (reference sequence). In nucleotides, the CDR3 is TGTGCCAGCAGCTTTTCGGACCGAATCTATGGCTACACCTTC. Protein sequence: CASSFSDRIYGYTF.

Only a few counts were recorded for this clonotype. The V call is TRBV6-1, the J call TRBJ2-3; TRBD2 aligns across 12 bases. CDR1 is MNHNS and CDR2 is SASEGT in the germline V gene. V gave up 3 bases and J gave up 5 bases; unmatched junction bases: 3. The CDR3 covers 15 residues. CDR3: CASSDLGLAGDTQYF. The CDR3 DNA sequence: TGTGCCAGCAGTGACCTGGGACTAGCGGGAGATACGCAGTATTTT.

A few counts support this clonotype. This rearrangement joins TRBV7-8 to TRBJ2-2; TRBD1 aligns across 10 bases. The CDR3 runs to 15 residues. Germline V gives CDR1 SGHVS, CDR2 FQNEAQ. The V segment lost 5 bases and the J segment 7 bases; nucleotides outside the gene matches: 7. CDR3 region: CASSRDRGRFGELFF. In nucleotides, the CDR3 is TGTGCCAGCAGCCGGGACAGGGGCCGGTTCGGGGAGCTGTTTTTT. The variable domain in full, with the rest retrieved from reference TRBV7-8 and TRBJ2-2, is GAGVSQSPRYKVAKRGQDVALRCDPISGHVSLFWYQQALGQGPEFLTYFQNEAQLDKSGLPSDRFFAERPEGSVSTLKIQRTQQEDSAVYLCASSRDRGRFGELFFGEGSRLTVL.

Many counts were recorded for this clonotype. This chain joins TRBV20-1 and TRBJ2-7; the D is unclear. Trimming removed 3 bases from V and 0 bases from J, with 6 bases in between. Germline CDR1 DFQATT, CDR2 SNEGSKA (reference sequence). CDR3 length: 12 amino acids. CDR3 region: CSARFSSYEQYF. The CDR3 DNA reads as TGCAGTGCTAGGTTTTCCTCCTACGAGCAGTACTTC.

This clonotype is a singleton in its sample. The chain has TRBV24-1 and TRBJ2-1, with TRBD2 matching over 14 bases. V dropped 5 bases and J dropped 0; count of bases not matched to a gene: 11. The CDR3 extends over 20 amino acids. The germline V gene has CDR1 KGHDR and CDR2 SFDVKD. The DNA for the CDR3 is TGTGCCACCAGTGCAGCTCCGGGACTAGCGGGAGTCAGCTCCTACAATGAGCAGTTCTTC. Amino acid sequence: CATSAAPGLAGVSSYNEQFF.

The chain is built from TRBV5-5 and TRBJ1-5; the match to TRBD1 covers 8 bases. The junction had 10 bases not matched to a gene; V was cut back by 0 bases and J by 2 bases. The CDR3 has 18 residues. Germline V CDR1 and CDR2: SGHKS, YYEKEE (reference sequence). CDR3 sequence: CASSLEPAGGEGNQPQHF. For the CDR3, the DNA is TGTGCCAGCAGCTTGGAGCCCGCAGGGGGCGAGGGCAATCAGCCCCAGCATTTT.

The V call is TRBV7-2, the J call TRBJ2-7; the match to TRBD2 covers 11 bases. From germline, CDR1 is SGHTA and CDR2 FQGNSA. This CDR3 is 15 amino acids long. The junction had 6 bases not matched to a gene; V was cut back by 5 bases and J by 3 bases. CDR3 amino acids: CASSHTTSGIYEQYF. CDR3 nucleotides: TGTGCCAGCAGCCACACGACTAGCGGGATCTACGAGCAGTACTTC.

This clonotype was observed a handful of times. The genes are TRBV6-2 or TRBV6-3 and TRBJ2-7; D remains ambiguous. The germline CDR1 and CDR2 sequences are MNHEY and SVGEGT. This CDR3 is built from 14 residues. Trimming shortened V by 0 bases and J by 5 bases, and 11 bases separated the two germline ends. The CDR3 loop reads CASSYSGTTHEQYF. The CDR3, as DNA: TGTGCCAGCAGTTACTCTGGCACGACGCACGAGCAGTACTTC.

This clonotype has a handful of counts. V gene TRBV19 combines with J gene TRBJ2-1; D is uncertain. The CDR3 loop spans 12 amino acids. V was pared by 3 bases and J by 8 bases, with 8 bases between. CDR1 and CDR2 from the germline V gene are LNHDA and SQIVND (reference sequence). The CDR3 DNA follows: TGTGCCAGTAGTATGAGTAAGGATGAGCAGTTCTTC. It encodes CASSMSKDEQFF.

This clonotype was counted between two and nine times. The genes are TRBV5-1 and TRBJ2-3; the D is unclear. With 0 bases removed from V and 5 bases from J, the gap between germline ends came to 10 bases. Germline assignment: CDR1 SGHRS and CDR2 YFSETQ. This CDR3 has 14 residues. Written as DNA, the CDR3 is TGCGCCAGCAGCTTGGACCGCACAGAAGATACGCAGTATTTT. This sequence encodes CASSLDRTEDTQYF.

This clonotype has only a few counts. The chain joins TRBV20-1 to TRBJ2-2; 10 bases fit TRBD1. Trimming removed 6 bases from V and 6 bases from J; junction bases left unmatched: 4. Germline-derived CDR1 and CDR2 are DFQATT and SNEGSKA (reference sequence). CDR3 length: 13 amino acids. CDR3 residues: CSAPGQGSGELFF. The CDR3 coding sequence is TGCAGTGCACCGGGACAGGGGTCCGGGGAGCTGTTTTTT.